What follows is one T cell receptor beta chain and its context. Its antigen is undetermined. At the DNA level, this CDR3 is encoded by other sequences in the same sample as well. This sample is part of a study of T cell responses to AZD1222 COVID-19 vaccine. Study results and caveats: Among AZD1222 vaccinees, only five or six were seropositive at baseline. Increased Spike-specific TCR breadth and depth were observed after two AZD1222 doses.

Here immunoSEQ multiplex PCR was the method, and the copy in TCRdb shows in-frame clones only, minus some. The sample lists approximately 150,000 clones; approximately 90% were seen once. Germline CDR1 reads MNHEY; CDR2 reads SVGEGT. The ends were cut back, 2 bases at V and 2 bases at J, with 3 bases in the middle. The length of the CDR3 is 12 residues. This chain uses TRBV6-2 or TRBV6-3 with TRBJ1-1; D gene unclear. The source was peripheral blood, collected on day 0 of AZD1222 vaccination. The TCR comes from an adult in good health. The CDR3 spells CASSYRNTEAFF. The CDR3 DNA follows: TGTGCCAGCAGTTACCGAAACACTGAAGCTTTCTTT.